These 23 T cell receptor beta chains originate from one sample sequenced in a study of T cells in Graves' hyperthyroidism and ophthalmopathy. Authors of the study amplified TCR beta CDR3 regions from RNA transcripts. Researchers ran a first-round RT-PCR on the TCR CDR3 using the HTBI primer set. TCRdb re-called the multiplex PCR reads with MiXCR, one entry per CDR3 protein. The sample shows about 360,000 distinct CDR3 sequences, roughly an eighth of them seen only once. The sample comprised blood. The receptors originated from a woman aged 18-35 years with Graves' hyperthyroidism.

This clonotype was observed many times. The chain links TRBV6-5 to TRBJ1-1; D is perhaps TRBD1 (6 bases). Trimming removed 2 bases from V and 2 bases from J, with 12 bases in between. Germline CDR1 and CDR2: MNHEY and SVGAGI. This CDR3 spans 15 amino acids. This chain's CDR3 is CASSYGGHDNTEAFF. The CDR3 DNA is TGTGCCAGCAGTTACGGGGGCCACGATAACACTGAAGCTTTCTTT.

This clonotype has at least ten counts. This chain links TRBV6-1 with TRBJ2-2; tentatively, D is TRBD1 (7 bases). Germline V CDR1 and CDR2: MNHNS, SASEGT. With 5 bases removed from V and 5 bases from J, the gap between germline ends came to 18 bases. The CDR3 has 16 amino acids. Here the CDR3 reads CASSQHGGGRTGELFF. In DNA form, the CDR3 reads TGTGCCAGCAGTCAACATGGAGGGGGCCGTACCGGGGAGCTGTTTTTT.

This clonotype showed up many times. CDR3 amino acids: CASTRGTKTSYEQYF. The CDR3 DNA sequence: TGTGCCAGCACCCGCGGGACCAAGACCTCCTACGAGCAGTACTTC. The V gene is TRBV3-1, the J gene TRBJ2-7; perhaps TRBD2 as D (6 bases). V lost 7 bases, J lost 0 bases, and 16 bases lay in between. The CDR3 has 15 amino acids. The germline V gene has CDR1 LGHDT and CDR2 YNNKEL (reference sequence).

This chain joins TRBV5-4 and TRBJ2-6, with D perhaps matching TRBD1 (6 bases). Trimming shortened V by 4 bases and J by 9 bases, and 17 bases separated the two germline ends. The germline gives CDR1 SGHNT, CDR2 YYREEE (reference sequence). There are 15 residues in the CDR3. The CDR3 bases are TGTGCCAGCAGCCCGTCGGACAGCTCGAGCAACGTCCTGACTTTC. It translates to CASSPSDSSSNVLTF.

The chain employs TRBV7-9 and TRBJ1-1; 7 positions match TRBD1. V lost 4 bases to trimming and J lost 10 bases; unmatched junction nucleotides: 12. The CDR3 loop spans 14 amino acids. The germline V gene has CDR1 SEHNR and CDR2 FQNEAQ (reference sequence). Here the CDR3 DNA reads TGTGCCAGCAGCTCGGGGACCGGACACAGGGGAGCTTTCTTT. Translated: CASSSGTGHRGAFF.

This clonotype was detected many times. V is TRBV2 and J is TRBJ1-2; a weak D match, TRBD1 (5 bases). V lost 3 bases and J lost 9, with 17 bases in between. Germline-derived CDR1 and CDR2 are SNHLY and FYNNEI. This CDR3 is 14 amino acids long. The CDR3 nucleotides are TGTGCCAGCAGTGAGTTAGCCGGGGCCGAAAGCTACACCTTC. Residues: CASSELAGAESYTF.

At least ten counts were recorded for this clonotype. CDR3 coding DNA: TGTGCCAGCAGCCAAGACCCGCCTAGGGCGCAGTTCTTC. Protein product: CASSQDPPRAQFF. The chain couples TRBV3-1 to TRBJ2-1; no clear D gene. The germline V and J ends were trimmed by 0 bases and 12 bases, with 12 bases remaining between them. Germline V CDR1 and CDR2: LGHDT, YNNKEL (reference sequence). The CDR3 covers 13 residues.

The rearrangement links TRBV19 to TRBJ1-5, with 7 positions matching TRBD1. CDR1 is LNHDA and CDR2 is SQIVND in the germline V gene (reference sequence). CDR3 size: 15 residues. V lost 2 bases and J lost 5; bases outside the gene matches: 6. CDR3 protein: CASSINRGGHQPQHF. The CDR3, as DNA: TGTGCCAGTAGTATAAACAGGGGCGGTCATCAGCCCCAGCATTTT.

This clonotype was seen at least ten times. The rearrangement links TRBV18 to TRBJ1-1; D gene ambiguous. The length of the CDR3 is 14 residues. Germline lookup yields CDR1 KGHSH and CDR2 LQKENI. V lost 0 bases and J 5 bases, leaving 10 bases between the germline ends. The CDR3 spells CASSPPSTETEAFF. For the CDR3, the DNA is TGTGCCAGCTCACCACCCTCGACGGAAACTGAAGCTTTCTTT.

The chain couples TRBV19 to TRBJ2-7; 8 bases are shared with TRBD1. Germline CDR1 reads LNHDA; CDR2 reads SQIVND (reference sequence). The CDR3 covers 13 residues. V gave up 5 bases and J gave up 4 bases; unmatched junction bases: 4. DNA of the CDR3: TGTGCCAGTAGTGCTACAGGGGGGTACGAGCAGTACTTC. Translated, it gives CASSATGGYEQYF.

This clonotype was counted at least ten times. J is TRBJ2-7 and V is TRBV2, with TRBD1 matching over 8 bases. Germline V gene data show CDR1 as SNHLY and CDR2 as FYNNEI. CDR3 length: 13 amino acids. Germline trimming cut 5 bases from V and 2 bases from J; bases unmatched to any gene: 2. CDR3 sequence: CASSTGGTYEQYF. CDR3 nucleotides: TGTGCCAGCAGTACAGGGGGGACCTACGAGCAGTACTTC.

This clonotype was counted at least ten times. The J gene is TRBJ1-1, the V gene TRBV3-1; tentatively, D is TRBD1 (6 bases). CDR1 and CDR2 from the germline V gene are LGHDT and YNNKEL (reference sequence). The CDR3 sequence is 15 residues long. Deletions cut 6 bases from V and 0 bases from J, with 14 bases between. CDR3: CASRLYRAVNTEAFF. CDR3 nucleotide sequence: TGTGCCAGCAGACTGTACAGGGCCGTGAACACTGAAGCTTTCTTT.

The rearrangement uses TRBV19 and TRBJ2-1, with D perhaps matching TRBD2 (5 bases). V lost 1 base to trimming and J lost 0 bases, with 7 bases between them. The CDR3 has 15 amino acids. Germline assignment: CDR1 LNHDA and CDR2 SQIVND (reference sequence). In nucleotides, the CDR3 is TGTGCCAGTAGTATAGGGAGCGGCTCCTACAATGAGCAGTTCTTC. Translated: CASSIGSGSYNEQFF.

The chain employs TRBV20-1 and TRBJ1-1, with D perhaps TRBD1 (5 bases). The ends were cut back, 3 bases at V and 5 bases at J, with 13 bases in the middle. There are 13 residues in the CDR3. Germline V gene data show CDR1 as DFQATT and CDR2 as SNEGSKA (reference sequence). In nucleotides, the CDR3 is TGCAGTGCTAGGCTCCCGGGGCGGACTGAAGCTTTCTTT. This sequence encodes CSARLPGRTEAFF.

This clonotype has ten or more counts. This chain links TRBV15 with TRBJ1-6, with 7 nucleotides matching TRBD1. The CDR3 runs 15 residues. Germline values: CDR1 LNHNV, CDR2 YYDKDF (reference sequence). Trimming cost V 1 base and J 7 bases; bases outside gene matches: 4. As DNA, the CDR3 is TGTGCCACCAGCAGAGGCGCAGGGGGGAATTCACCCCTCCACTTT. This gives the protein CATSRGAGGNSPLHF.

The chain couples TRBV9 to TRBJ1-1; 8 nucleotides agree with TRBD1. This CDR3 has 16 amino acids. Germline lookup yields CDR1 SGDLS and CDR2 YYNGEE. The V segment lost 4 bases and the J segment 1 base; nucleotides outside the gene matches: 9. This CDR3 reads CASSPFPGQENTEAFF. The CDR3 DNA is TGTGCCAGCAGCCCCTTTCCGGGACAGGAGAACACTGAAGCTTTCTTT.

This chain joins TRBV7-9 and TRBJ2-2, with 8 bases fitting TRBD2. Per germline, CDR1 SEHNR and CDR2 FQNEAQ (reference sequence). The J segment lost 2 bases and the V segment lost 5 bases, leaving 10 bases of the junction unmatched. The CDR3 runs 17 residues. This CDR3 reads CASSPRGGTVNTGELFF. CDR3 bases: TGTGCCAGCAGCCCCCGGGGGGGGACGGTAAACACCGGGGAGCTGTTTTTT.

At least ten counts were recorded for this clonotype. Written as DNA, the CDR3 is TGTGCCACCAGCAGGGACAGGGACAATTCACCCCTCCACTTT. Protein product: CATSRDRDNSPLHF. The rearrangement joins TRBV15 to TRBJ1-6; 8 positions match TRBD1. This CDR3 has 14 residues. Germline assignment: CDR1 LNHNV and CDR2 YYDKDF (reference sequence). V lost 3 bases and J lost 7; bases outside the gene matches: 2.

This clonotype was observed at least ten times. This chain uses TRBV6-1 with TRBJ2-1, with a possible D match to TRBD2 (6 bases). This CDR3 comprises 17 residues. Germline V lookup: CDR1 MNHNS, CDR2 SASEGT. The V and J ends lost 9 bases and 4 bases respectively, with 25 bases between them. CDR3 coding DNA: TGTGCCAGTAAATGGAATGTGGGTAGCGGCCAGTACAATGAGCAGTTCTTC. This sequence encodes CASKWNVGSGQYNEQFF.

This clonotype came up a few times. The V and J genes are TRBV5-4 and TRBJ2-5; TRBD2 agrees at 9 bases. CDR1 and CDR2 (germline): SGHNT, YYREEE (reference sequence). The CDR3 covers 14 residues. The V segment lost 4 bases and the J segment 4 bases; nucleotides outside the gene matches: 5. The CDR3 sequence is CASSPGTSPETQYF. CDR3 coding DNA: TGTGCCAGCAGCCCCGGGACTAGCCCAGAGACCCAGTACTTC.

This clonotype appeared many times. As DNA, the CDR3 is TGCAGTGCTAGTGGGGTAGGCGGGAACACAGATACGCAGTATTTT. Encoded protein: CSASGVGGNTDTQYF. The chain has TRBV20-1 and TRBJ2-3, with D possibly being TRBD2 (6 bases). This CDR3 has 15 residues. Germline V gene lookup returns CDR1 DFQATT and CDR2 SNEGSKA (reference sequence). The V and J ends lost 3 bases and 2 bases respectively, with 15 bases between them.

This clonotype was counted ten times or more. The V gene is TRBV5-5, the J gene TRBJ2-2; D ambiguous. The ends were cut back, 0 bases at V and 8 bases at J, with 5 bases in the middle. CDR3 length equals 12 residues. Looked up from germline, CDR1 is SGHKS and CDR2 is YYEKEE (reference sequence). As DNA, the CDR3 is TGTGCCAGCAGCTTGGGCTGGGGGGAGCTGTTTTTT. This sequence encodes CASSLGWGELFF.

The chain links TRBV5-1 to TRBJ2-3; 14 bases map to TRBD2. J lost 0 bases, V lost 4 bases, and 4 bases had no gene match. The length of the CDR3 is 17 residues. The V gene's germline CDR1 is SGHRS and CDR2 YFSETQ. The CDR3 loop reads CASSIGLAGGSTDTQYF. In DNA, the CDR3 is TGCGCCAGCAGCATCGGACTAGCGGGGGGTAGCACAGATACGCAGTATTTT. Full variable domain (rest looked up from reference TRBV5-1 and TRBJ2-3): KAGVTQTPRYLIKTRGQQVTLSCSPISGHRSVSWYQQTPGQGLQFLFEYFSETQRNKGNFPGRFSGRQFSNSRSEMNVSTLELGDSALYLCASSIGLAGGSTDTQYFGPGTRLTVL.